This T cell receptor (beta chain) was identified during a study of Graves' ophthalmopathy and Graves' hyperthyroidism. The study's findings and limits: Both a roughly 64% sensitivity and an approximately 79% specificity characterized the model's predictions of ophthalmopathy progression. Blood samples also showed most expanded thyroid clonotypes exceeding 0.001 frequency.

Researchers took RNA transcripts and amplified TCR beta CDR3 regions from them. Amplification began with first-round RT-PCR using HTBI primers, then second-round multiplex PCR was performed. Each CDR3 protein is one row after TCRdb ran MiXCR on the multiplex PCR reads. The table lists around 660,000 distinct CDR3 sequences, about 41% of them singletons. Every ophthalmopathy donor presented moderate-to-severe activity, CAS ≥3, NOSPECS ≥4 and duration under 3 months. Other autoimmune disease, uncontrolled infection, pregnancy and lactation led to exclusion. This clonotype was seen ten or more times. No antigen is known for it. The CDR3 is made up of 14 amino acids. Germline V gene lookup returns CDR1 SEHNR and CDR2 FQNEAQ (reference sequence). V lost 5 bases to trimming and J lost 0 bases, with 10 bases between them.

The source is an adult man with Graves' ophthalmopathy. The rearrangement links TRBV7-9 to TRBJ1-1; no clear D. Sequenced material: peripheral blood. CDR3 sequence reads: CASSHTQLNTEAFF. The CDR3 DNA reads as TGTGCCAGCAGCCATACCCAGTTGAACACTGAAGCTTTCTTT. The full variable domain, its missing parts supplied by reference TRBV7-9 and TRBJ1-1, is DTGVSQNPRHKITKRGQNVTFRCDPISEHNRLYWYRQTLGQGPEFLTYFQNEAQLEKSRLLSDRFSAERPKGSFSTLEIQRTEQGDSAMYLCASSHTQLNTEAFFGQGTRLTVV.